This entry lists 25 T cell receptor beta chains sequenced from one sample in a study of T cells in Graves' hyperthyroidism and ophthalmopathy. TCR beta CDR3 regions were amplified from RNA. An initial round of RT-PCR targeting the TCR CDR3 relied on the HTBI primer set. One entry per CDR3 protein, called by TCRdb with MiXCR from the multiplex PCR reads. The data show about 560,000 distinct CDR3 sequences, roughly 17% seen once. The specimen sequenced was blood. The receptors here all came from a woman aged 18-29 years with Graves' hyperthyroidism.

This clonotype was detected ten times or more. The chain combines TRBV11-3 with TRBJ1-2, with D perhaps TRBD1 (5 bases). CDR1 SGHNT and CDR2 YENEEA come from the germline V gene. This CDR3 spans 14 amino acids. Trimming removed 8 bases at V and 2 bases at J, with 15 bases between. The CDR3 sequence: CASAPGGKNYGYTF. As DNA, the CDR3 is TGTGCCAGCGCCCCGGGGGGGAAGAACTATGGCTACACCTTC.

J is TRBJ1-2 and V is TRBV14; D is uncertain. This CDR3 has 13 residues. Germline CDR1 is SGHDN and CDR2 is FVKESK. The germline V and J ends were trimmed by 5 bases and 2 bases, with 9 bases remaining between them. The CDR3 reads CASSSVVNYGYTF. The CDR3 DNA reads TGTGCCAGCAGCTCCGTAGTGAACTATGGCTACACCTTC.

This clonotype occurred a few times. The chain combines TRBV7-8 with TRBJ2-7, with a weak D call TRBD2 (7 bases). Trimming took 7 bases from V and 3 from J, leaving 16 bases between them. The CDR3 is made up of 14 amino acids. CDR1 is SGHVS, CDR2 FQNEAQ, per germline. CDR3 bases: TGTGCCAGCAACAGGGAGGGCGGTGTCTACGAGCAGTACTTC. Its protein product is CASNREGGVYEQYF. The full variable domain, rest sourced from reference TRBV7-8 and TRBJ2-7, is GAGVSQSPRYKVAKRGQDVALRCDPISGHVSLFWYQQALGQGPEFLTYFQNEAQLDKSGLPSDRFFAERPEGSVSTLKIQRTQQEDSAVYLCASNREGGVYEQYFGPGTRLTVT.

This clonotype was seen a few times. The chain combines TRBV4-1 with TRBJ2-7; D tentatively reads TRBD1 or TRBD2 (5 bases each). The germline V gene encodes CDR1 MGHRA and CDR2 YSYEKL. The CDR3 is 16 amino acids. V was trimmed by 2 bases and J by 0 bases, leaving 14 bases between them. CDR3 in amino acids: CASSQHGTLGSYEQYF. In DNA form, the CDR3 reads TGCGCCAGCAGCCAACACGGGACCCTGGGCTCCTACGAGCAGTACTTC.

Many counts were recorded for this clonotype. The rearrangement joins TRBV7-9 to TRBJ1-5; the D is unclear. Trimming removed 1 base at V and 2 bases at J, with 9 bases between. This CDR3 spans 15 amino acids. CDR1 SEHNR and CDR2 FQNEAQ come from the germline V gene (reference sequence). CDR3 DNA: TGTGCCAGCAGCTTAGGAGCTGGAGGCAATCAGCCCCAGCATTTT. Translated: CASSLGAGGNQPQHF.

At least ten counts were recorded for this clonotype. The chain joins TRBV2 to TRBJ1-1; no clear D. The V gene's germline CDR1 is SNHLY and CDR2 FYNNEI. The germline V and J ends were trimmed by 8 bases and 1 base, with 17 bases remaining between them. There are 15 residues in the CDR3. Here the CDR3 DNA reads TGTGCCAGCCGGGGAGTTGGGGTCTCGAACACTGAAGCTTTCTTT. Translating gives CASRGVGVSNTEAFF.

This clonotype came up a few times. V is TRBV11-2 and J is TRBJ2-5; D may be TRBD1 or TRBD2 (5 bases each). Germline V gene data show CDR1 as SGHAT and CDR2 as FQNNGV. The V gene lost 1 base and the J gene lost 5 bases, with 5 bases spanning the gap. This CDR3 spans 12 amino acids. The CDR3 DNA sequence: TGTGCCAGCAGCTTAGGGGACGAGACCCAGTACTTC. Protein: CASSLGDETQYF.

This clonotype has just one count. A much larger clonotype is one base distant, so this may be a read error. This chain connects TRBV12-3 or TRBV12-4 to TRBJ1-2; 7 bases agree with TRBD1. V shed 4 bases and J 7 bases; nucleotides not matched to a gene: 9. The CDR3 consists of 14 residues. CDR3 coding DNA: TGTGCCAGCAGTTGGACAGGTCCTTCCTGTGGCTACACCTTC. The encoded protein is CASSWTGPSCGYTF.

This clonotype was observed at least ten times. The CDR3 region has the DNA TGTGCCAGCAGTGAGGTGTCAGACCCCTACGAGCAGTACTTC. Its protein product is CASSEVSDPYEQYF. This chain links TRBV2 with TRBJ2-7, with unresolved D. The length of the CDR3 is 14 residues. Germline CDR1 is SNHLY and CDR2 is FYNNEI. V lost 3 bases and J 2 bases, leaving 11 bases between the germline ends.

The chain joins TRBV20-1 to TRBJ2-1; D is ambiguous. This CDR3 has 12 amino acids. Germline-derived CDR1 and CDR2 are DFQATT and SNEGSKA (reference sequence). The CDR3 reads CSVELSYNEQFF. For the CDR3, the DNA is TGCAGCGTTGAACTATCGTACAATGAGCAGTTCTTC.

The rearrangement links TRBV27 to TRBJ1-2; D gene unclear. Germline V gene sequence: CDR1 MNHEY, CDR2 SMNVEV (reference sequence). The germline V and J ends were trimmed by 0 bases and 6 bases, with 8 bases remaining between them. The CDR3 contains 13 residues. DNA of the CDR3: TGTGCCAGCAGTTTATCGATCAAGGATGGCTACACCTTC. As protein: CASSLSIKDGYTF.

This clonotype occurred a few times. This chain's CDR3 is CSVEVGQVQETQYF. For the CDR3, the DNA is TGCAGCGTTGAAGTGGGGCAGGTCCAAGAGACCCAGTACTTC. V and J are TRBV29-1 and TRBJ2-5, with D possibly TRBD1 on 5 matching bases. Germline CDR1 reads SQVTM; CDR2 reads ANQGSEA. Trimming took off 1 base at V and 1 base at J, with 10 bases between the two ends. The CDR3 totals 14 residues.

For the CDR3, the DNA is TGTGCCAGCAGCCAAGATCTAGCGGGAGTTGCAGATACGCAGTATTTT. Encoded protein: CASSQDLAGVADTQYF. The rearrangement joins TRBV4-2 to TRBJ2-3; 10 bases map to TRBD2. With 0 bases clipped from V and 4 bases from J, the junction kept 4 bases outside the gene matches. Germline-derived CDR1 and CDR2 are LGHNA and YNFKEQ. This CDR3 is built from 16 residues.

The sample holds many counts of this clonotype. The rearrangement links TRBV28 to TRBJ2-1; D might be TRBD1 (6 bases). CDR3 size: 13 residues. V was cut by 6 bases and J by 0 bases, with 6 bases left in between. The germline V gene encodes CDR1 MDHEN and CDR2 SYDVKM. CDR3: CASRGASYNEQFF. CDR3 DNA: TGTGCCAGCAGGGGGGCCTCCTACAATGAGCAGTTCTTC.

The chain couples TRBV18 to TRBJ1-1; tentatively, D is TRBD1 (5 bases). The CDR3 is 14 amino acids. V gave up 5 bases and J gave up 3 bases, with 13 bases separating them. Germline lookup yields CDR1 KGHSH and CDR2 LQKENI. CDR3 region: CASSAGTLDTEAFF. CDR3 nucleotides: TGTGCCAGCTCAGCCGGGACGCTAGACACTGAAGCTTTCTTT.

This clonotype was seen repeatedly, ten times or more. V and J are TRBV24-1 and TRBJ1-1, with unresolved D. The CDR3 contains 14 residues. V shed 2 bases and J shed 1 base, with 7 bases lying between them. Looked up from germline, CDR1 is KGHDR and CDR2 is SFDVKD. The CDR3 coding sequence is TGTGCCACCAGTGATTCCGCCGCGAACACTGAAGCTTTCTTT. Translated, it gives CATSDSAANTEAFF.

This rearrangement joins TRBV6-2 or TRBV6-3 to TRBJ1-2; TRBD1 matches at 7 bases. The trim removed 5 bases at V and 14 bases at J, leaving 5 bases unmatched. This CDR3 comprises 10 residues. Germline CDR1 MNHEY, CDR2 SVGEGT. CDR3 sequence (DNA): TGTGCCAGCAGTACGGGACAGCGGACCTTC. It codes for CASSTGQRTF.

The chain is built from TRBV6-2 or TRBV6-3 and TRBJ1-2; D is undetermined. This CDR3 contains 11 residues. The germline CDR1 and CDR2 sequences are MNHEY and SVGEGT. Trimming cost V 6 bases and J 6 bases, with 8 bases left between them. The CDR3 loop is CASSAPNGYTF. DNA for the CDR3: TGTGCCAGCAGCGCCCCTAATGGCTACACCTTC.

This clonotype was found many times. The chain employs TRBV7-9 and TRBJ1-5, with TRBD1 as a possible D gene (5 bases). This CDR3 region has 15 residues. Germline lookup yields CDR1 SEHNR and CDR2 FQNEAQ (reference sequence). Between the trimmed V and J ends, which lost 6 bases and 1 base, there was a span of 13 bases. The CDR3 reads CASSSQGGSNQPQHF. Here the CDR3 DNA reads TGTGCCAGCAGTTCGCAGGGTGGAAGCAATCAGCCCCAGCATTTT.

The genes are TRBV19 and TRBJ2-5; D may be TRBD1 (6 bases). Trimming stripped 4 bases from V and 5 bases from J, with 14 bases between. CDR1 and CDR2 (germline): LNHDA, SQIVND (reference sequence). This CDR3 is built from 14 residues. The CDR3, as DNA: TGTGCCAGTAGTACCCACAGGGAAGGCGAGACCCAGTACTTC. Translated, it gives CASSTHREGETQYF.

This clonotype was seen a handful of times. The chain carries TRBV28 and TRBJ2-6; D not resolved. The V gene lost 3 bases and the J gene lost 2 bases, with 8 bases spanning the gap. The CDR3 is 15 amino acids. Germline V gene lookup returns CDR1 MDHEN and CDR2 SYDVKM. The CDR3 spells CASSLTQPGANVLTF. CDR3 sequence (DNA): TGTGCCAGCAGTTTGACCCAACCTGGGGCCAACGTCCTGACTTTC. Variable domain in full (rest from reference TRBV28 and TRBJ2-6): DVKVTQSSRYLVKRTGEKVFLECVQDMDHENMFWYRQDPGLGLRLIYFSYDVKMKEKGDIPEGYSVSREKKERFSLILESASTNQTSMYLCASSLTQPGANVLTFGAGSRLTVL.

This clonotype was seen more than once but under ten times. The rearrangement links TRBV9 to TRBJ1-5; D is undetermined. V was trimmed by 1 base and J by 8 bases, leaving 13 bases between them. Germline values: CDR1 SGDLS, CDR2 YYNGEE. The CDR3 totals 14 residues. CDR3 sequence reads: CASSVSPRVEPQHF. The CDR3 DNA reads TGTGCCAGCAGCGTATCCCCACGTGTGGAGCCCCAGCATTTT.

The CDR3: CASSATTSSYNEQFF. The DNA for the CDR3 is TGTGCCAGCAGTGCAACTACCAGCTCCTACAATGAGCAGTTCTTC. The V gene is TRBV2, the J gene TRBJ2-1; D not certain. The CDR3 has 15 residues. V lost 4 bases to trimming and J lost 0 bases, with 10 bases between them. The germline V gene has CDR1 SNHLY and CDR2 FYNNEI.

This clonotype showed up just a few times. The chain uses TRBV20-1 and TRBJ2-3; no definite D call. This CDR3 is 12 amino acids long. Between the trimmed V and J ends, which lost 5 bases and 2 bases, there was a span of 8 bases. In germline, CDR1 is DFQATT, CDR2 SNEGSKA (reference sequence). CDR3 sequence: CSASRATDTQYF. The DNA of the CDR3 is TGCAGTGCTTCAAGGGCCACAGATACGCAGTATTTT.

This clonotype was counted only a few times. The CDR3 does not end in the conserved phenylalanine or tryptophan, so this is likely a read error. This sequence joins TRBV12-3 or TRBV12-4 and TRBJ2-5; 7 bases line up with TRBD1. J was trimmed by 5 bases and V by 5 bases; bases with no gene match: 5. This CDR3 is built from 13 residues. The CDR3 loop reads CASSPTGWETQYS. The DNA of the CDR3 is TGTGCCAGCAGTCCGACAGGGTGGGAGACCCAGTACTCC.